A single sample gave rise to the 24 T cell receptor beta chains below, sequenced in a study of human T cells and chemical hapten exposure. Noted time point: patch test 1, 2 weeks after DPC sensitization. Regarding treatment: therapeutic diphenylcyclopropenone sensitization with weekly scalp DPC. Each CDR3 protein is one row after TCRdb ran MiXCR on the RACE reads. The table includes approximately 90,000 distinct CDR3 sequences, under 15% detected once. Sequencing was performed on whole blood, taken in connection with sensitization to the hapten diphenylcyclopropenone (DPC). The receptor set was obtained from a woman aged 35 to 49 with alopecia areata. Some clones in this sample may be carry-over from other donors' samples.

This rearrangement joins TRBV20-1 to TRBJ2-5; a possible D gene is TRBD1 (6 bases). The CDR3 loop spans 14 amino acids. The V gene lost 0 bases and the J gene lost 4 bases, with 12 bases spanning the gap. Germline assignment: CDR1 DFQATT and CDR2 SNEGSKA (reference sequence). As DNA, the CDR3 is TGCAGTGCTAGAGATCCCAGGGGCGGAGAGACCCAGTACTTC. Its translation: CSARDPRGGETQYF.

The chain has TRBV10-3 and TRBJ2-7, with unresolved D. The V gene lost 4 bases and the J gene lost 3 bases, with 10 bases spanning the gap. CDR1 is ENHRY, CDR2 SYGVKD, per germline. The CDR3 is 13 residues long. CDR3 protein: CAISGQVFYEQYF. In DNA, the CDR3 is TGTGCCATCAGTGGGCAGGTGTTCTACGAGCAGTACTTC.

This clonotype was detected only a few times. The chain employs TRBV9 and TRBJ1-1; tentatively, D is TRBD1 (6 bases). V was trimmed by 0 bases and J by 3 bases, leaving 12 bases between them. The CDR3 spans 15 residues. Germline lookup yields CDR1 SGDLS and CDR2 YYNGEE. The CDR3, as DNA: TGTGCCAGCAGCGTAGAGCAGGGGCAGGACACTGAAGCTTTCTTT. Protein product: CASSVEQGQDTEAFF. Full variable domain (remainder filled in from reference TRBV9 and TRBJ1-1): DSGVTQTPKHLITATGQRVTLRCSPRSGDLSVYWYQQSLDQGLQFLIQYYNGEERAKGNILERFSAQQFPDLHSELNLSSLELGDSALYFCASSVEQGQDTEAFFGQGTRLTVV.

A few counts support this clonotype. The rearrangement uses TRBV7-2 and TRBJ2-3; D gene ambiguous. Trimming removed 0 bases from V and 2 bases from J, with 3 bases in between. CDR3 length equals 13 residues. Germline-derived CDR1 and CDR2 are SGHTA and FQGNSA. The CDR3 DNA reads TGTGCCAGCAGCTTAGCATTCACAGATACGCAGTATTTT. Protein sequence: CASSLAFTDTQYF.

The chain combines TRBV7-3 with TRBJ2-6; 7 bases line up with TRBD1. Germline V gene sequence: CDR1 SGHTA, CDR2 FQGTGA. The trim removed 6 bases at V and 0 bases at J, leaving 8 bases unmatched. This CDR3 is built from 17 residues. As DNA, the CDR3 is TGTGCCAGCAGAAACCCGGGACAGAGCTCTGGGGCCAACGTCCTGACTTTC. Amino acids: CASRNPGQSSGANVLTF. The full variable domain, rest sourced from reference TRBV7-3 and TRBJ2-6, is GAGVSQTPSNKVTEKGKYVELRCDPISGHTALYWYRQSLGQGPEFLIYFQGTGAADDSGLPNDRFFAVRPEGSVSTLKIQRTERGDSAVYLCASRNPGQSSGANVLTFGAGSRLTVL.

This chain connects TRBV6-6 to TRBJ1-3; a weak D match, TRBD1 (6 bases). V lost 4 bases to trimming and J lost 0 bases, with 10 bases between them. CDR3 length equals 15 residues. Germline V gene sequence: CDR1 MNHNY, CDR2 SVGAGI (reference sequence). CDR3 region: CASSFTGRSGNTIYF. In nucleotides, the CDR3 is TGTGCCAGCAGTTTCACAGGGCGCTCTGGAAACACCATATATTTT.

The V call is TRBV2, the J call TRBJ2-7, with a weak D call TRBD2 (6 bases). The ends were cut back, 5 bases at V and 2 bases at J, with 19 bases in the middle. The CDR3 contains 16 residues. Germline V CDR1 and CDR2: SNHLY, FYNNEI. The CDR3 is CASSSTEGRLPYEQYF. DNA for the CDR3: TGTGCCAGCAGTAGTACGGAGGGCCGACTTCCCTACGAGCAGTACTTC.

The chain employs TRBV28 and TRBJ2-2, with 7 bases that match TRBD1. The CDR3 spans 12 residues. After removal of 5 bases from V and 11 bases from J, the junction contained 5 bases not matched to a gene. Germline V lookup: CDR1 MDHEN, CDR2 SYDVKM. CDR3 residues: CASSRQGIELFF. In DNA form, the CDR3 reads TGTGCCAGCAGTCGACAGGGCATAGAGCTGTTTTTT.

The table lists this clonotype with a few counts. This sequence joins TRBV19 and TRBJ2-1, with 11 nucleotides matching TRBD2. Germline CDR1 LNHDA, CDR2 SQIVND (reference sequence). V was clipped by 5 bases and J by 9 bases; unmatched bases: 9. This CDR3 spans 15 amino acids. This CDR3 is CASSEATSGSTEQFF. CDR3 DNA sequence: TGTGCCAGTAGTGAGGCAACTAGCGGGAGTACTGAGCAGTTCTTC.

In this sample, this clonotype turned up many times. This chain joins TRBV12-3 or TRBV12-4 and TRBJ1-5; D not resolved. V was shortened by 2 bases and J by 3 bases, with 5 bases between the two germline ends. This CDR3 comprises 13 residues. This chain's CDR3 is CASSLTTNQPQHF. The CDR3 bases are TGTGCCAGCAGTTTAACAACCAATCAGCCCCAGCATTTT.

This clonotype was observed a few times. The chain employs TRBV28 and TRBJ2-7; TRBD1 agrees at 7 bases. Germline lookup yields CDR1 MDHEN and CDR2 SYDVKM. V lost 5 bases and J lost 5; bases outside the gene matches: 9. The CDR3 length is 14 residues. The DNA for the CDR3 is TGTGCCAGCAGTCCTACAGGGGTGGTCAACGAGCAGTACTTC. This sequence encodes CASSPTGVVNEQYF.

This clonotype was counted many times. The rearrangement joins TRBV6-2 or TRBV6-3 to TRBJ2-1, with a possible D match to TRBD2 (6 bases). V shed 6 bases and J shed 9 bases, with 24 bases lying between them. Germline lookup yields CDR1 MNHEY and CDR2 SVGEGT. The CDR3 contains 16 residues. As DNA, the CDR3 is TGTGCCAGCAGAAGTTACGCTCTAGCCGGGGGTAGTGAGCAGTTCTTC. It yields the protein CASRSYALAGGSEQFF.

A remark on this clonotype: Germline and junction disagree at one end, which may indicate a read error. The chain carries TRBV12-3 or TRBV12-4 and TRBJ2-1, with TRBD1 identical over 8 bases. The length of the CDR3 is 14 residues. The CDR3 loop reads CVSRPTGAYNEQFF. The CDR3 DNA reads TGTGTCAGCAGACCGACAGGGGCCTACAATGAGCAGTTCTTC.

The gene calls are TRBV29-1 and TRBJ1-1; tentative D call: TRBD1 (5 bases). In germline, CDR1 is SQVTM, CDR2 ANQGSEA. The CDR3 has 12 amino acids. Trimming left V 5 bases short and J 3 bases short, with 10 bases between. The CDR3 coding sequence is TGCAGCGTTTTGAGGGGTGACACTGAAGCTTTCTTT. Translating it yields CSVLRGDTEAFF. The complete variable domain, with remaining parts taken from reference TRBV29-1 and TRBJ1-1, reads SAVISQKPSRDICQRGTSLTIQCQVDSQVTMMFWYRQQPGQSLTLIATANQGSEATYESGFVIDKFPISRPNLTFSTLTVSNMSPEDSSIYLCSVLRGDTEAFFGQGTRLTVV.

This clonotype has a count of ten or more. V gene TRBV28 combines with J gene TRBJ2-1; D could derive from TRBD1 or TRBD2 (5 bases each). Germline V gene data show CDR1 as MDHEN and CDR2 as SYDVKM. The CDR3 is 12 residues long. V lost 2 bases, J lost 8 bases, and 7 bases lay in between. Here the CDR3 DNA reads TGTGCCAGCAGTTTACTGGGGGATGAGCAGTTCTTC. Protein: CASSLLGDEQFF.

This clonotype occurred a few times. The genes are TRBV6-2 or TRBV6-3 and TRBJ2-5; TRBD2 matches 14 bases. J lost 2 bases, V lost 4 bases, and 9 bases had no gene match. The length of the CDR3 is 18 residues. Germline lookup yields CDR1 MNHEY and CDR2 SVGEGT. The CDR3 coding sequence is TGTGCCAGCAGTTCCCCGACTAGCGGGAGGGGGACGCAAGAGACCCAGTACTTC. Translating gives CASSSPTSGRGTQETQYF.

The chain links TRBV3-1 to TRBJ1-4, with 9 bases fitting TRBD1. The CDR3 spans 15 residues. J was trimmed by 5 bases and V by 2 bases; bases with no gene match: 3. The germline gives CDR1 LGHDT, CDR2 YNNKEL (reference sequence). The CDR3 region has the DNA TGTGCCAGCAGCCAAAGGACAGGGGCAAATGAAAAACTGTTTTTT. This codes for CASSQRTGANEKLFF.

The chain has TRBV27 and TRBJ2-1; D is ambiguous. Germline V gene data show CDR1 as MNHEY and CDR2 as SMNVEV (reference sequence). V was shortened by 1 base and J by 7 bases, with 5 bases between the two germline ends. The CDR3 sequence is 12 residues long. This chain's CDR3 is CASSLYRNEQFF. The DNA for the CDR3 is TGTGCCAGCAGTTTATATAGGAATGAGCAGTTCTTC.

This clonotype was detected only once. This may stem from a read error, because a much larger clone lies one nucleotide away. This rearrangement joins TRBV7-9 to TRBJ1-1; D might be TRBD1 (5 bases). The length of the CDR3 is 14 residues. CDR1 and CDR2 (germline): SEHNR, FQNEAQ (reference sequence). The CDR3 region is CVSSLAGRVTEAFF. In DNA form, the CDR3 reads TGTGTCAGCAGCTTAGCAGGGAGGGTCACTGAAGCTTTCTTT. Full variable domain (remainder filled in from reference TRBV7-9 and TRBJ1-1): DTGVSQNPRHKITKRGQNVTFRCDPISEHNRLYWYRQTLGQGPEFLTYFQNEAQLEKSRLLSDRFSAERPKGSFSTLEIQRTEQGDSAMYLCVSSLAGRVTEAFFGQGTRLTVV.

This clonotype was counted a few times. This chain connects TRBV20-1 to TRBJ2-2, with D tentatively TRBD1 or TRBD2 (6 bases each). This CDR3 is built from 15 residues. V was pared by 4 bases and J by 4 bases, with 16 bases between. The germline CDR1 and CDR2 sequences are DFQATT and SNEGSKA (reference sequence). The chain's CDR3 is CSATSWGAGTGELFF. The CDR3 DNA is TGCAGTGCTACGTCGTGGGGGGCGGGCACCGGGGAGCTGTTTTTT.

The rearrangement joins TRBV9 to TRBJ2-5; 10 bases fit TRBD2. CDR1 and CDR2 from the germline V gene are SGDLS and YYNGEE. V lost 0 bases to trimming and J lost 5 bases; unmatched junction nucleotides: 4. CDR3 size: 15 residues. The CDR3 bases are TGTGCCAGCAGCGTAGGGCTAGCGGGAGCCGAGACCCAGTACTTC. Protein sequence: CASSVGLAGAETQYF.

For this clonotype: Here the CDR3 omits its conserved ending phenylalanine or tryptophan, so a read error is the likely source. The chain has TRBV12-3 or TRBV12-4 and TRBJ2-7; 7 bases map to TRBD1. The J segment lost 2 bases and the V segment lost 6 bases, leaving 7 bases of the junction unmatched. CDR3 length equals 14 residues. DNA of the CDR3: TGTGCCAGCAGCTGGGGACAGAAGACCTACGAGCAGTACTCC. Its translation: CASSWGQKTYEQYS.

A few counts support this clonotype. CDR3 nucleotides: TGCGCCAGCAGCCAAGATCATGGACAGGGTCTGTACGAGCAGTACTTC. Translation gives CASSQDHGQGLYEQYF. This chain links TRBV4-3 with TRBJ2-7, with 8 bases that match TRBD1. This CDR3 has 16 amino acids. J was trimmed by 4 bases and V by 0 bases; bases with no gene match: 8. CDR1 LGHNA and CDR2 YSLEER come from the germline V gene.

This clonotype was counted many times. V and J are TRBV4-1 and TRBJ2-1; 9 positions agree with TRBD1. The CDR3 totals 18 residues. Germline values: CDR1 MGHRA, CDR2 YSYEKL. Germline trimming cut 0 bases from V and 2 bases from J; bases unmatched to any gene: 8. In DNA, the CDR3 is TGCGCCAGCAGCCAAGAGGAGTTCGGACAGGGGCCCTACAATGAGCAGTTCTTC. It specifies CASSQEEFGQGPYNEQFF.